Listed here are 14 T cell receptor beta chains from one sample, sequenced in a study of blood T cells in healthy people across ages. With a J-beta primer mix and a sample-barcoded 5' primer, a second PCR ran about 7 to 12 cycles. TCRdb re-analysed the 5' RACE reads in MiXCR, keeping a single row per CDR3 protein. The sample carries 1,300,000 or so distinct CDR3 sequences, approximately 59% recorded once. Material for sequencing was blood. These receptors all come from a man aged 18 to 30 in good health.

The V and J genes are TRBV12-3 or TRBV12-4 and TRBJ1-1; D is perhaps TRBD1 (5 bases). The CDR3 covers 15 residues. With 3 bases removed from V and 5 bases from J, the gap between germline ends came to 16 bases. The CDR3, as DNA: TGTGCCAGCAGTTTCCGGCCAGGGTGGAGGACTGAAGCTTTCTTT. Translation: CASSFRPGWRTEAFF.

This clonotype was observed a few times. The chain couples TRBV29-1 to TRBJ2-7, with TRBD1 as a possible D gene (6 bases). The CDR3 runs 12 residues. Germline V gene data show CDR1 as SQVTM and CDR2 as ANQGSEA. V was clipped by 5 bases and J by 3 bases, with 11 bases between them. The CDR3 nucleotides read TGCAGCGTTATAGTAGGGGGCTACGAGCAGTACTTC. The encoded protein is CSVIVGGYEQYF.

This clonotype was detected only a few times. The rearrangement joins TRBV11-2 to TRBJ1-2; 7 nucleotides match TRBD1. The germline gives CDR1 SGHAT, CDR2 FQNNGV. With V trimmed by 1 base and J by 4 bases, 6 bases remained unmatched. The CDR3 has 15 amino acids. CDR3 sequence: CASSLAGQTLYGYTF. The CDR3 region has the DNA TGTGCCAGCAGCTTAGCGGGACAGACTCTCTATGGCTACACCTTC.

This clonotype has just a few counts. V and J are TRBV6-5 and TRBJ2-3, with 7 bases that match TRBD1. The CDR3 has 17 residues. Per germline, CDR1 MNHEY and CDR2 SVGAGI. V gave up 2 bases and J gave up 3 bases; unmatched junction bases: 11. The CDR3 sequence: CASSYGSGGQWTDTQYF. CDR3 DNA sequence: TGTGCCAGCAGTTACGGGTCAGGGGGTCAGTGGACAGATACGCAGTATTTT.

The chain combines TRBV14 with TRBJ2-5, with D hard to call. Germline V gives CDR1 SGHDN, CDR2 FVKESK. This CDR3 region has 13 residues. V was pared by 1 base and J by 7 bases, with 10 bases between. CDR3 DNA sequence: TGTGCCAGCAGCCAAGTTCGGTGGGCGACCCAGTACTTC. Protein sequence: CASSQVRWATQYF.

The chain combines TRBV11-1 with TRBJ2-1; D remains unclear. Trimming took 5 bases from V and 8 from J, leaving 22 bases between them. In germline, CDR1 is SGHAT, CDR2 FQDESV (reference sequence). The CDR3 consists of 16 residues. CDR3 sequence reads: CASSEPGLPYGDEQFF. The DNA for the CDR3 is TGTGCCAGCAGCGAACCTGGGCTTCCATATGGCGATGAGCAGTTCTTC.

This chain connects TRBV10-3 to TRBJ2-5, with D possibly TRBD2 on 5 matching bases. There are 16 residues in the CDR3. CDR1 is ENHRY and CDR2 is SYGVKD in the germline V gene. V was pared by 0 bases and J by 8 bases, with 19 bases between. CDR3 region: CAISESSLEGGGTQYF. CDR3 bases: TGTGCCATCAGTGAGTCGAGTTTAGAGGGTGGCGGAACCCAGTACTTC.

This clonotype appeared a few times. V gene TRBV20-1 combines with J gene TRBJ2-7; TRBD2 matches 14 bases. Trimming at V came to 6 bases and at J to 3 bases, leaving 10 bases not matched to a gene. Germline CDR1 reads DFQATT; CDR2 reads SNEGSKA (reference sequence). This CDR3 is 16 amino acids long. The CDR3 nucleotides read TGCAGTGCAGGAGCGGCGGGACTAGCGGGAGACTACGAGCAGTACTTC. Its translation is CSAGAAGLAGDYEQYF.

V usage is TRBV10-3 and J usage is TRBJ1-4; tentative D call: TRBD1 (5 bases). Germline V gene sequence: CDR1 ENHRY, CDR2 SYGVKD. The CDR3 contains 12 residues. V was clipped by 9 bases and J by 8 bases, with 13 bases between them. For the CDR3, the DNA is TGTGCCATATCAAAAGAGGGGGAAAAACTGTTTTTT. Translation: CAISKEGEKLFF.

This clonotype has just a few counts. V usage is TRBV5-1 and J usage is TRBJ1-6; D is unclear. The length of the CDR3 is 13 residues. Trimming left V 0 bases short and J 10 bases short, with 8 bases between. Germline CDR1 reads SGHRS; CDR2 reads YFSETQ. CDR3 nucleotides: TGCGCCAGCAGCTTGGCAGGTTACTCACCCCTCCACTTT. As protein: CASSLAGYSPLHF.

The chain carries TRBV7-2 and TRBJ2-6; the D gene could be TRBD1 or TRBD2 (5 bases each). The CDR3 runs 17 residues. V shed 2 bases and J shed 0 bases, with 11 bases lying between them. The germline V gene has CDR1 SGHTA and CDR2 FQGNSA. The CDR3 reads CASSLSSGASGANVLTF. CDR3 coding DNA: TGTGCCAGCAGCTTAAGTTCCGGGGCCTCTGGGGCCAACGTCCTGACTTTC.

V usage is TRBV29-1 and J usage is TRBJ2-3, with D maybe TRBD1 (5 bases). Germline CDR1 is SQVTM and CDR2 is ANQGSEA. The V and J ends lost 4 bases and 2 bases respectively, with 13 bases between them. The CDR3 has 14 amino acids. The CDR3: CSVARQGFTDTQYF. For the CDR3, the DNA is TGCAGCGTTGCCAGGCAGGGCTTCACAGATACGCAGTATTTT.

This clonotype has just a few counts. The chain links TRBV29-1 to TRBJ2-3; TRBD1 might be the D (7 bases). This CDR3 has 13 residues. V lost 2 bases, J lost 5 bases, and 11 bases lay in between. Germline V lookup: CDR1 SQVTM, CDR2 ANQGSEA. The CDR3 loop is CSVESQGGDTQYF. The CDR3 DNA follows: TGCAGCGTTGAAAGCCAGGGGGGAGATACGCAGTATTTT.

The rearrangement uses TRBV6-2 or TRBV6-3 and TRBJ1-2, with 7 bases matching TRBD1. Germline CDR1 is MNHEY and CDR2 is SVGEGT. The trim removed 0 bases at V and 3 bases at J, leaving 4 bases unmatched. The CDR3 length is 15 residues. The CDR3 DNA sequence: TGTGCCAGCAGTTACTCCAGGGACAGACACTATGGCTACACCTTC. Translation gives CASSYSRDRHYGYTF.